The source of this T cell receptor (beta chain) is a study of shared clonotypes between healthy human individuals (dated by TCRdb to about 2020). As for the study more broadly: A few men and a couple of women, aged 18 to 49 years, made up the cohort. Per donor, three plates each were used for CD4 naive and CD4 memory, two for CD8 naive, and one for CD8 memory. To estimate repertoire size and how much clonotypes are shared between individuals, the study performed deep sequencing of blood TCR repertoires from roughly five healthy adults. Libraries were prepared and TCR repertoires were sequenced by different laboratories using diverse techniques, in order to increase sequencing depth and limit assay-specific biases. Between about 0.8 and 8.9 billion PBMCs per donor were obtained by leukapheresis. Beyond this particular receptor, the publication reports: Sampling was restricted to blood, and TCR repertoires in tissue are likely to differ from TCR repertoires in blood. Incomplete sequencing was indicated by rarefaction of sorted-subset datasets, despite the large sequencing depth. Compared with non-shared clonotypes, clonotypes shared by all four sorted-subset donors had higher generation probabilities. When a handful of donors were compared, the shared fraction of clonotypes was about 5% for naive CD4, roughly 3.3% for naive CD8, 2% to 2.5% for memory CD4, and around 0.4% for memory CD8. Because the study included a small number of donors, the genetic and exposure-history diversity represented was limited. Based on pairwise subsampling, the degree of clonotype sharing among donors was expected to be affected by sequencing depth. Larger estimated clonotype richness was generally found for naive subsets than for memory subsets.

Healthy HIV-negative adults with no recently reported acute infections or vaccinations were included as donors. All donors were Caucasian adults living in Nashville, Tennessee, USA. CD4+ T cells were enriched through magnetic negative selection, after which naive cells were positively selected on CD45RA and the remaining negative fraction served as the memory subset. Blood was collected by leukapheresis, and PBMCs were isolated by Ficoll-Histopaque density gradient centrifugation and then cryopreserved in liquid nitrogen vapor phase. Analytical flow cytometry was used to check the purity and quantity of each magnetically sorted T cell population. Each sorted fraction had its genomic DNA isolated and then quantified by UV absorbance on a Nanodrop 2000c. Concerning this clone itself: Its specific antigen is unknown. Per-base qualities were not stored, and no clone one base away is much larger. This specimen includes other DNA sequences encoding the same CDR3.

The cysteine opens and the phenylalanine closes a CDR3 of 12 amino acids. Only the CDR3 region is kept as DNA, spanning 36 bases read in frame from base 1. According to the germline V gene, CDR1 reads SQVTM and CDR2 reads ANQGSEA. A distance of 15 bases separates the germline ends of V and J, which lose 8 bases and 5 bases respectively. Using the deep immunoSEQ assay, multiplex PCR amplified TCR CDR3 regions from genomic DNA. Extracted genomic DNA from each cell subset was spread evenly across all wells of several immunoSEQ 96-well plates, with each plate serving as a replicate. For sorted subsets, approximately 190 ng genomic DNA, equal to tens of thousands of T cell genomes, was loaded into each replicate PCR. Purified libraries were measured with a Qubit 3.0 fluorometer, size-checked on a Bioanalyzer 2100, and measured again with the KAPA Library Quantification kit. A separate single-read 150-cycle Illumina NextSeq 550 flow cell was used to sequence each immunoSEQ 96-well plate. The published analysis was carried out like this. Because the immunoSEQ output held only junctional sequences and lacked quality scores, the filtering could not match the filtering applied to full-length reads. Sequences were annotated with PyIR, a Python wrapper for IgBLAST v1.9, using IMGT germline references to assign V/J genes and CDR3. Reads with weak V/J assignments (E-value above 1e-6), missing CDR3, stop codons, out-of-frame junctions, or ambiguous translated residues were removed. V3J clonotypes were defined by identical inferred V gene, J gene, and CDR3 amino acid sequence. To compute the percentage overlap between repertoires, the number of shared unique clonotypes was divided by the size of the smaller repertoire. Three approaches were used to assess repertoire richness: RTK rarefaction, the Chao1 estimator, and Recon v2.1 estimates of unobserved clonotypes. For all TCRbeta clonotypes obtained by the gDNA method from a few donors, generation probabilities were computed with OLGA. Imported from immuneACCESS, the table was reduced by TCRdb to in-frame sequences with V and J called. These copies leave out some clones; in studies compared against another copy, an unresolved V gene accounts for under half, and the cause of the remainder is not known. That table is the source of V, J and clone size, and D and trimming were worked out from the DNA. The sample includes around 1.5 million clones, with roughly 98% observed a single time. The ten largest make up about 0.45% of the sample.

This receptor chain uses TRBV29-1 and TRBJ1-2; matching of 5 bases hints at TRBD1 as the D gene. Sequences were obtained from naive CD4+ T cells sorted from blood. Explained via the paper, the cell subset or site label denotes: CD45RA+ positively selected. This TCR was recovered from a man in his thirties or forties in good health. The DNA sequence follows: TGCAGCACTGGAGGGGCGGGGTATGGCTACACCTTC. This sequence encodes CSTGGAGYGYTF.